This is a list of T cell receptor beta chains from one sample in a study of radiation and T cells in renal cell carcinoma. The protocol was immunoSEQ multiplex PCR, while the TCRdb copy is restricted to in-frame clones and leaves out a portion. The data contain roughly 12,000 clones, over 60% of them singletons. The source material was tumor tissue, sampled from a patient whose treatment was nephrectomy without radiotherapy. Receptors were obtained from a woman of 80 years or more with renal cell carcinoma. Both conserved end residues are part of each CDR3. The order of the fields is J gene, V gene, CDR3 protein.

J gene: TRBJ1-6; V gene: TRBV9; CDR3 protein: CASSVSGTGGSPLHF
J gene: TRBJ2-1; V gene: TRBV27; CDR3 protein: CASGTSVRSSYNEQFF
J gene: TRBJ1-6; V gene: TRBV7-9; CDR3 protein: CASSLVDRGVSPLHF
J gene: TRBJ2-6; V gene: TRBV6-6; CDR3 protein: CASSYHQFTGANVLTF
J gene: TRBJ1-6; V gene: TRBV7-2; CDR3 protein: CASSSLLTSANSPLHF
J gene: TRBJ2-3; V gene: TRBV4-1; CDR3 protein: CASSHIFSTDTQYF
J gene: TRBJ2-4; V gene: TRBV5-4; CDR3 protein: CASSDQNIQYF
J gene: TRBJ1-6; V gene: TRBV27; CDR3 protein: CASLGWGAPNSPLHF
J gene: TRBJ2-1; V gene: TRBV28; CDR3 protein: CASSQGLAGAYNEQFF
J gene: TRBJ2-1; V gene: TRBV18; CDR3 protein: CASSSRTGLNEQFF
J gene: TRBJ1-6; V gene: TRBV28; CDR3 protein: CASSAYQGFNSPLHF
J gene: TRBJ1-1; V gene: TRBV6-6; CDR3 protein: CASSSPDRMDTEAFF
J gene: TRBJ2-3; V gene: TRBV5-1; CDR3 protein: CASSTGQGASTDTQYF
J gene: TRBJ1-4; V gene: TRBV18; CDR3 protein: CASSRDRGYEKLFF
J gene: TRBJ2-3; V gene: TRBV27; CDR3 protein: CASSSPGGSLDTQYF
J gene: TRBJ2-3; V gene: TRBV6-5; CDR3 protein: CASSRTTSTDTQYF
J gene: TRBJ1-2; V gene: TRBV6-1; CDR3 protein: CASSGVGRVYGYTF
J gene: TRBJ1-1; V gene: TRBV5-5; CDR3 protein: CASSFLATSEAFF
J gene: TRBJ1-2; V gene: TRBV7-2; CDR3 protein: CASSEAKAGAGYGYTF
J gene: TRBJ2-3; V gene: TRBV2; CDR3 protein: CASSGVSGGHTDTQYF
J gene: TRBJ1-2; V gene: TRBV5-8; CDR3 protein: CASSWSGTGRGYTF
J gene: TRBJ1-5; V gene: TRBV6-5; CDR3 protein: CASSYWTGGRQPQHF
J gene: TRBJ1-5; V gene: TRBV28; CDR3 protein: CASSSGQHNQPQHF
J gene: TRBJ1-2; V gene: TRBV29-1; CDR3 protein: CSVEAGGPKGYTF
J gene: TRBJ1-5; V gene: TRBV9; CDR3 protein: CASSVTGLNQPQHF
J gene: TRBJ2-3; V gene: TRBV5-1; CDR3 protein: CASSLEEGSDTQYF
J gene: TRBJ2-7; V gene: TRBV5-4; CDR3 protein: CASSPGPGSVEQYF
J gene: TRBJ2-6; V gene: TRBV28; CDR3 protein: CASIKRTGGYGANVLTF
J gene: TRBJ1-1; V gene: TRBV5-1; CDR3 protein: CASSSSDLNTEAFF
J gene: TRBJ1-2; V gene: TRBV10-3; CDR3 protein: CASSYVGGGYTF
J gene: TRBJ1-6; V gene: TRBV7-2; CDR3 protein: CASSLAGGRGRSPLHF
J gene: TRBJ1-1; V gene: TRBV11-2; CDR3 protein: CASSLAPQSNEAFF
J gene: TRBJ1-6; V gene: TRBV5-1; CDR3 protein: CASSLGTRGGYNSPLHF
J gene: TRBJ2-1; V gene: TRBV5-1; CDR3 protein: CASSLAETRPYNEQFF
J gene: TRBJ2-3; V gene: TRBV6-4; CDR3 protein: CASSDSSGATDTQYF
J gene: TRBJ2-2; V gene: TRBV10-3; CDR3 protein: CAISESAGRRTGELFF
J gene: TRBJ1-4; V gene: TRBV7-2; CDR3 protein: CASSLVRRYGEKLFF
J gene: TRBJ2-5; V gene: TRBV4-1; CDR3 protein: CASSQVTAQETQYF
J gene: TRBJ2-3; V gene: TRBV6-5; CDR3 protein: CAAKSAGTDTQYF
J gene: TRBJ1-5; V gene: TRBV7-2; CDR3 protein: CASSLGFNQPQHF
J gene: TRBJ2-1; V gene: TRBV6-6; CDR3 protein: CASSSRDNNEQFF
J gene: TRBJ2-2; V gene: TRBV11-2; CDR3 protein: CASSPRGVGTGELFF
J gene: TRBJ2-5; V gene: TRBV7-8; CDR3 protein: CASSPPRWETQYF